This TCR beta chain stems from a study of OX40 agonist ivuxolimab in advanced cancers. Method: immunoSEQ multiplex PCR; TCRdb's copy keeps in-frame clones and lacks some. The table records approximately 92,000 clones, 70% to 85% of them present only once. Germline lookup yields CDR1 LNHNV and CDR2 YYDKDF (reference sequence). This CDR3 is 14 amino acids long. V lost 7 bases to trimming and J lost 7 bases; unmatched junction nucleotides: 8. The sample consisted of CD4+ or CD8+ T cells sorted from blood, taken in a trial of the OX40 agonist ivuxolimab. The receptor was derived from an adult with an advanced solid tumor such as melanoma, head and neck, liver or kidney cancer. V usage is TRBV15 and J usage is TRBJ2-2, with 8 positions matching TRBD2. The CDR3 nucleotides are TGTGCCACCAAGCCCTCAGCGGGGGACGGGGAGCTGTTTTTT. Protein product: CATKPSAGDGELFF.